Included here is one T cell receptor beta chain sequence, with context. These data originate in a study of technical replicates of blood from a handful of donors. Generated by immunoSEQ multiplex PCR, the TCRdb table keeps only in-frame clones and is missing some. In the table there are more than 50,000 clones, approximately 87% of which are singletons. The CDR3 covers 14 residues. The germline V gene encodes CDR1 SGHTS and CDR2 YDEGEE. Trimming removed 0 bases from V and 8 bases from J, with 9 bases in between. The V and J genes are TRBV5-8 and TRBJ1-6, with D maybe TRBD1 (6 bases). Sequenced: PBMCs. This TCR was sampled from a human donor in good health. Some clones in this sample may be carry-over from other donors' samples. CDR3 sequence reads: CASSLVRGHSPLHF. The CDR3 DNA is TGTGCCAGCAGCTTGGTCAGGGGCCATTCACCCCTCCACTTT.